The 5 T cell receptor beta chains in this list originate from one sample, sequenced in a study of neurological immune-mediated disorders (dated by TCRdb to the late 2010s). Library preparation used 5' RACE. The data were produced on an Illumina HiSeq 2500. TCRdb took the public reads, trimmed them with fastp at Q25, ran MiXCR for clone calling and kept in-frame beta chains. Every CDR3 protein is listed once, alongside the most common genes and DNA of its rows. The sample table lists 50,000 or so distinct CDR3 sequences, about 3.7% of them with a count of one. Of the sample, 5.5% to 6% falls within the top ten clones. The sample was PBMCs. The receptors were gathered from a man aged 40-55 years with multiple sclerosis.

This clonotype was seen at least ten times. This rearrangement joins TRBV10-3 to TRBJ2-1; D ambiguous. Per germline, CDR1 ENHRY and CDR2 SYGVKD. With 7 bases removed from V and 7 bases from J, the gap between germline ends came to 17 bases. This CDR3 region has 14 residues. In DNA form, the CDR3 reads TGTGCCATCATTCAGCTGGGGATAAGAAATGAGCAGTTCTTC. Translation: CAIIQLGIRNEQFF.

This clonotype came up many times. This rearrangement joins TRBV20-1 to TRBJ2-1; 12 bases align to TRBD1. Losses at the gene ends were 7 bases for V and 8 bases for J; bases not matched to a gene: 6. The CDR3 has 13 amino acids. Germline CDR1 and CDR2: DFQATT and SNEGSKA (reference sequence). The CDR3 loop is CSGTGTGGYEQFF. For the CDR3, the DNA is TGCAGTGGAACCGGGACAGGGGGCTATGAGCAGTTCTTC.

This clonotype occurred many times. This sequence joins TRBV12-3 or TRBV12-4 and TRBJ1-5; unclear D gene. The germline V and J ends were trimmed by 4 bases and 7 bases, with 17 bases remaining between them. The CDR3 runs to 15 residues. CDR3 residues: CASSWGYARNQPQHF. The CDR3 DNA sequence: TGTGCCAGCAGTTGGGGATATGCGAGAAACCAGCCCCAGCATTTT.

This clonotype was observed at least ten times. The genes are TRBV5-1 and TRBJ2-2; TRBD2 matches 8 bases. The CDR3 covers 15 residues. Germline-derived CDR1 and CDR2 are SGHRS and YFSETQ. Losses at the gene ends were 0 bases for V and 4 bases for J; bases not matched to a gene: 2. The chain's CDR3 is CASSLGTSGTGELFF. The CDR3 DNA reads TGCGCCAGCAGCTTGGGCACTAGCGGCACCGGGGAGCTGTTTTTT. Based on the CDR3 plus reference TRBV5-1 and TRBJ2-2, the full variable domain is KAGVTQTPRYLIKTRGQQVTLSCSPISGHRSVSWYQQTPGQGLQFLFEYFSETQRNKGNFPGRFSGRQFSNSRSEMNVSTLELGDSALYLCASSLGTSGTGELFFGEGSRLTVL.

This clonotype was seen many times. The rearrangement links TRBV20-1 to TRBJ2-3; weak D call: TRBD1 (5 bases). Germline V gene sequence: CDR1 DFQATT, CDR2 SNEGSKA (reference sequence). This CDR3 spans 13 amino acids. Trimming took 4 bases from V and 2 from J, leaving 10 bases between them. The CDR3 coding sequence is TGCAGTGCTATTGACAGCATCACAGATACGCAGTATTTT. Translating it yields CSAIDSITDTQYF.